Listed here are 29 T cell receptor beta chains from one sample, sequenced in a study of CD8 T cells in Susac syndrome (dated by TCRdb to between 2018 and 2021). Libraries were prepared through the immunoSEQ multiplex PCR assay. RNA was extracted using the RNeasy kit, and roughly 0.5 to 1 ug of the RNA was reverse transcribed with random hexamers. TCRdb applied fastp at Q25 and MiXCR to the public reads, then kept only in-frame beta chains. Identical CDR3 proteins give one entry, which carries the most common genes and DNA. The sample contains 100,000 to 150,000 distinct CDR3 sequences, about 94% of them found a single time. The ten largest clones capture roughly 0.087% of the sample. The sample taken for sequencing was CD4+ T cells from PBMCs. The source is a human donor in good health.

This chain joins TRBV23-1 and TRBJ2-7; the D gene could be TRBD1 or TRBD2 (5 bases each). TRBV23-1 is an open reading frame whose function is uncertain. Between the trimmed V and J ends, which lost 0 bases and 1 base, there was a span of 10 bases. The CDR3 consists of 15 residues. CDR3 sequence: CASSQSLRGSYEQYF. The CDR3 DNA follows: TGCGCCAGCAGTCAATCATTGAGGGGATCCTACGAGCAGTACTTC.

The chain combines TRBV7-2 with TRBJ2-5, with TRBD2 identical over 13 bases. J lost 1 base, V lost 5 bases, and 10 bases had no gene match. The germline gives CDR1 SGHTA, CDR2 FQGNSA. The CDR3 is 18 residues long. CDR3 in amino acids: CASSPGGTSGILQETQYF. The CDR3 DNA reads TGTGCCAGCAGCCCAGGGGGGACTAGCGGGATTCTCCAAGAGACCCAGTACTTC.

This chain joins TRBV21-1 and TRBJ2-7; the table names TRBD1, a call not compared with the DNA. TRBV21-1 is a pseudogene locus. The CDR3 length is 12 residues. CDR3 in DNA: TGTGCCAGCAGCAATCAAGGGGGCGAGCAGTACTTC. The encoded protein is CASSNQGGEQYF.

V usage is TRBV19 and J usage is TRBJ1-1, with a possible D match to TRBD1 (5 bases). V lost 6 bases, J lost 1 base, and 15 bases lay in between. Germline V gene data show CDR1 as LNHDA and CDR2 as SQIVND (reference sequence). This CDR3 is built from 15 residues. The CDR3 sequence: CASSPMDTRNTEAFF. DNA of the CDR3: TGTGCCAGTAGCCCCATGGACACCCGGAACACTGAAGCTTTCTTT.

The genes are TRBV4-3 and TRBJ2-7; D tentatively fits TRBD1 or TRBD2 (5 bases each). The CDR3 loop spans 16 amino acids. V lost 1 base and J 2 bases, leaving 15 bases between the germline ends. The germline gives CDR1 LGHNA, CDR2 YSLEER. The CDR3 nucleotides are TGCGCCAGCAGCCAAGTCCTCCGGGACGGTACCTACGAGCAGTACTTC. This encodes CASSQVLRDGTYEQYF.

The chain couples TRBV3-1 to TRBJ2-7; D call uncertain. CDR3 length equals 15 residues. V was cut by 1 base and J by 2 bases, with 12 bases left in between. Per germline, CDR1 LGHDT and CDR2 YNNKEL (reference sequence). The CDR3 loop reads CASSQAGSRAYEQYF. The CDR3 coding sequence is TGTGCCAGCAGCCAAGCAGGAAGTCGGGCCTACGAGCAGTACTTC.

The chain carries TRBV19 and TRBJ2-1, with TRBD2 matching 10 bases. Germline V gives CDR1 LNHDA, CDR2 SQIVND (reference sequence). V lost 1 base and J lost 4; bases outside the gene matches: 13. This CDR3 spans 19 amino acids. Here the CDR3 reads CASSIGLLSSGRGYNEQFF. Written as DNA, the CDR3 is TGTGCCAGTAGTATAGGATTGTTAAGCAGCGGGAGGGGATACAATGAGCAGTTCTTC.

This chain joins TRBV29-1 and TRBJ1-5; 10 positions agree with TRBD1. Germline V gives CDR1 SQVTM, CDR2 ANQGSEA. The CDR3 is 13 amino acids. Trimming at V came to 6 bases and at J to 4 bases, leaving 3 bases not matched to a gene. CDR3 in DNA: TGCAGCGTCGGGACAGGGGTTAATCAGCCCCAGCATTTT. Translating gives CSVGTGVNQPQHF.

This chain's CDR3 is CAWSVNNGGEAFF. CDR3 nucleotides: TGTGCCTGGAGTGTTAATAACGGAGGCGAAGCTTTCTTT. This chain connects TRBV30 to TRBJ1-1; D gene uncertain. V was cut by 0 bases and J by 8 bases, with 13 bases left in between. Germline V CDR1 and CDR2: GTSNPN, SVGIG (reference sequence). The CDR3 is 13 residues long. Together with reference TRBV30 and TRBJ1-1, the CDR3 gives the full variable domain: SQTIHQWPATLVQPVGSPLSLECTVEGTSNPNLYWYRQAAGRGLQLLFYSVGIGQISSEVPQNLSASRPQDRQFILSSKKLLLSDSGFYLCAWSVNNGGEAFFGQGTRLTVV.

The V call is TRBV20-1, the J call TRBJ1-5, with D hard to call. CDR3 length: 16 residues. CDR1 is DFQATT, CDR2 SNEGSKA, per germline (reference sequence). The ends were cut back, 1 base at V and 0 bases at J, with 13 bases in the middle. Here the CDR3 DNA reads TGCAGTGCTAGAGCCCCCCCGGCTTATAGCAATCAGCCCCAGCATTTT. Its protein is CSARAPPAYSNQPQHF.

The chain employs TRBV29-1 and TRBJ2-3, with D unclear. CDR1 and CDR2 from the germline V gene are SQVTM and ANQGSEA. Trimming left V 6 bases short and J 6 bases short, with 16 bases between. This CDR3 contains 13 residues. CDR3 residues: CSVISGPRDTQYF. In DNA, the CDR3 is TGCAGCGTCATCTCGGGCCCACGGGATACGCAGTATTTT.

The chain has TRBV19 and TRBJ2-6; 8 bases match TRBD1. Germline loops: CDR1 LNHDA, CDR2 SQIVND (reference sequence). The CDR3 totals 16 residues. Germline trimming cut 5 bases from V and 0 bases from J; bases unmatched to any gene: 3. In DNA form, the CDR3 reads TGTGCCAGTAGTTTGACAGGGGTCTCTGGGGCCAACGTCCTGACTTTC. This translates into CASSLTGVSGANVLTF.

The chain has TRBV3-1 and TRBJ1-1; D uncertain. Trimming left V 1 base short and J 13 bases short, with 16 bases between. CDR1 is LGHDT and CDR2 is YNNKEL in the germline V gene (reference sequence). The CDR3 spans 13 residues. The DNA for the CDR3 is TGTGCCAGCAGCCAAGGGCAGGCCAGGAGGTTTTTCTTT. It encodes CASSQGQARRFFF.

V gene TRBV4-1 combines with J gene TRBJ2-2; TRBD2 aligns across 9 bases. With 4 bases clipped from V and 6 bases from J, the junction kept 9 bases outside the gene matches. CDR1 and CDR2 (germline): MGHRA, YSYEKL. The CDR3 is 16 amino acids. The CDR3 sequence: CASSPWGGRAPGELFF. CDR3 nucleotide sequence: TGCGCCAGCAGCCCCTGGGGCGGGAGGGCCCCCGGGGAGCTGTTTTTT.

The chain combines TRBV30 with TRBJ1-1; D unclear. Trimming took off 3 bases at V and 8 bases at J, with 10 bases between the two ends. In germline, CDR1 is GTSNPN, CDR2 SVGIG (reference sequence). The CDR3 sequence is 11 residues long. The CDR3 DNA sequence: TGTGCCTGGAGCGGGCAACTCGAAGCTTTCTTT. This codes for CAWSGQLEAFF.

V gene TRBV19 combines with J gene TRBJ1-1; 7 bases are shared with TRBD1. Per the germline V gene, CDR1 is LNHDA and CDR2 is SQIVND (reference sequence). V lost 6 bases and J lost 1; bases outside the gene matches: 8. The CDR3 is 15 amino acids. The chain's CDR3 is CASRWAGGRNTEAFF. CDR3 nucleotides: TGTGCCAGTAGGTGGGCAGGGGGGAGGAACACTGAAGCTTTCTTT.

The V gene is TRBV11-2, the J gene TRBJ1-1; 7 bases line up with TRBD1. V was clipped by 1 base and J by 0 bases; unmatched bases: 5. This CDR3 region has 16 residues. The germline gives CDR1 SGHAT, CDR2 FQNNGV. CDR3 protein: CASSLVTGFVNTEAFF. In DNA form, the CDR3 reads TGTGCCAGCAGCTTAGTGACAGGGTTCGTGAACACTGAAGCTTTCTTT.

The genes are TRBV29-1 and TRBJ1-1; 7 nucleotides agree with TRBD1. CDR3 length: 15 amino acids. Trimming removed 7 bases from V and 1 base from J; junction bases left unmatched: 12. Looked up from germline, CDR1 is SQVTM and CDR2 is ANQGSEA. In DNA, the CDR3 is TGCAGCGGCTCCCCTACAGGGGTGGGGAACACTGAAGCTTTCTTT. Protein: CSGSPTGVGNTEAFF. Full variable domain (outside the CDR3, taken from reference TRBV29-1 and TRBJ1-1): SAVISQKPSRDICQRGTSLTIQCQVDSQVTMMFWYRQQPGQSLTLIATANQGSEATYESGFVIDKFPISRPNLTFSTLTVSNMSPEDSSIYLCSGSPTGVGNTEAFFGQGTRLTVV.

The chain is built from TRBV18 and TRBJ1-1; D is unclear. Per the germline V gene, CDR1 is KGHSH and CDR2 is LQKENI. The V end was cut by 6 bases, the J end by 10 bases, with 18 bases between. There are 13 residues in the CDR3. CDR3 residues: CASSEGPQATAFF. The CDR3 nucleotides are TGTGCCAGCTCCGAAGGTCCCCAGGCGACAGCTTTCTTT.

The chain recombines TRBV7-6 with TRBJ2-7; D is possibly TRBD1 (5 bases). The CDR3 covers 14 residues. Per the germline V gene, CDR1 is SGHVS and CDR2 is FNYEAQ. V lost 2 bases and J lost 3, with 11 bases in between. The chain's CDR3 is CASSLSRGFYEQYF. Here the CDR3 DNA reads TGTGCCAGCAGCTTAAGTAGGGGCTTCTACGAGCAGTACTTC.

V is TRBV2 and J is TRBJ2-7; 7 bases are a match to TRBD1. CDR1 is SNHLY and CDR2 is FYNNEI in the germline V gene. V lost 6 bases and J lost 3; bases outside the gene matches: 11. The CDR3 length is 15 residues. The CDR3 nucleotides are TGTGCCAGCAGAAAACAGACAGGGAAAGTCTACGAGCAGTACTTC. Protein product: CASRKQTGKVYEQYF.

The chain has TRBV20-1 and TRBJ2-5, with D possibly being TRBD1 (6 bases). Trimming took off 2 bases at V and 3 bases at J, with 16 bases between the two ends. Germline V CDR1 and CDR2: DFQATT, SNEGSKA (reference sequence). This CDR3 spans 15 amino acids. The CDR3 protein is CSARKDSLYEETQYF. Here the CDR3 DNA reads TGCAGTGCTAGAAAGGACAGCCTTTATGAAGAGACCCAGTACTTC.

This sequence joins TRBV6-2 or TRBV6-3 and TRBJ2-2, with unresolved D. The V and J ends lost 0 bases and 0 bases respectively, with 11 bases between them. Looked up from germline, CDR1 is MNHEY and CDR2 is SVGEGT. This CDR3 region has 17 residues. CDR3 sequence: CASSYSADGANTGELFF. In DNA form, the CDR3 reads TGTGCCAGCAGTTACTCAGCAGATGGGGCGAACACCGGGGAGCTGTTTTTT.

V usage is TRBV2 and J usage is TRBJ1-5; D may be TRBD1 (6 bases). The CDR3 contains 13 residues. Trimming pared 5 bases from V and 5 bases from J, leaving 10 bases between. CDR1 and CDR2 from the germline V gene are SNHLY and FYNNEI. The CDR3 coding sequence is TGTGCCAGCAGTCCGGGGGCCTATCAGCCCCAGCATTTT. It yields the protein CASSPGAYQPQHF.

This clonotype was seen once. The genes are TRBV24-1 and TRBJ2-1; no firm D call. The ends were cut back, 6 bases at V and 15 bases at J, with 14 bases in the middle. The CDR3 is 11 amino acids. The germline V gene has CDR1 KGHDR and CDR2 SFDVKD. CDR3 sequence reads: CATSPTAAAFF. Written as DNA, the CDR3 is TGTGCCACCAGTCCGACTGCCGCAGCGTTCTTC.

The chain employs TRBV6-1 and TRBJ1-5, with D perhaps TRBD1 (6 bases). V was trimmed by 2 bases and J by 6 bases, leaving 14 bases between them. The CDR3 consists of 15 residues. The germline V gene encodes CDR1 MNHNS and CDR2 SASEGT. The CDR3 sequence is CASSEQGLGGQPQHF. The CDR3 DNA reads TGTGCCAGCAGTGAACAGGGGTTAGGGGGTCAGCCCCAGCATTTT.

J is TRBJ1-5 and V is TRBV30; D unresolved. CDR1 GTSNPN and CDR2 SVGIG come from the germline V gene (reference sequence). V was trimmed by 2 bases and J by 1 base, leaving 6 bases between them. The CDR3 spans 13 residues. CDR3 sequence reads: CAWSPGSNQPQHF. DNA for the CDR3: TGTGCCTGGAGTCCGGGCAGCAATCAGCCCCAGCATTTT. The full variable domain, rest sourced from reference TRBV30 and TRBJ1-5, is SQTIHQWPATLVQPVGSPLSLECTVEGTSNPNLYWYRQAAGRGLQLLFYSVGIGQISSEVPQNLSASRPQDRQFILSSKKLLLSDSGFYLCAWSPGSNQPQHFGDGTRLSIL.

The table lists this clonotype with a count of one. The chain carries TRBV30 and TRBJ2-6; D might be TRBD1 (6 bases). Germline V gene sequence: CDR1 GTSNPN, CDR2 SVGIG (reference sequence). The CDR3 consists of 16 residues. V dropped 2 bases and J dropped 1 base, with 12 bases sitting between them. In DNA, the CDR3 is TGTGCCTGGAGTCCACTACAGGGATCTGGGGCCAACGTCCTGACTTTC. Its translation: CAWSPLQGSGANVLTF. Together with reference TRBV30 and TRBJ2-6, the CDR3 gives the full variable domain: SQTIHQWPATLVQPVGSPLSLECTVEGTSNPNLYWYRQAAGRGLQLLFYSVGIGQISSEVPQNLSASRPQDRQFILSSKKLLLSDSGFYLCAWSPLQGSGANVLTFGAGSRLTVL.

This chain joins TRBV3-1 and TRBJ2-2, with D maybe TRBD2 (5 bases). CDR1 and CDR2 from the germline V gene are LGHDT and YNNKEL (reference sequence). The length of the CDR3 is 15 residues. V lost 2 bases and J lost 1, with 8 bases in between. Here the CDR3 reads CASSQFRGNTGELFF. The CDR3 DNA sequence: TGTGCCAGCAGCCAATTCCGGGGGAACACCGGGGAGCTGTTTTTT.